The next 8 T cell receptor beta chains were all read from a single sample in a study of a mutant IDH1 vaccine in newly diagnosed glioma. Their antigens remain unidentified. This table comes from immunoSEQ multiplex PCR, and its TCRdb copy is limited to in-frame clones, with some not included. Counted here are fewer than 15,000 clones, about 80% occurring once; the ten biggest clones make up about 4.2%. As for time point: week 47, end of study. Doses of 300 ug of mutant IDH1 20-mer peptide were given with topical imiquimod. The specimen was PBMCs, collected from a glioma patient whose treatment included an IDH1 peptide vaccine. Receptor source: a woman between 40 and 55 years old with glioma.

In its sample, this clone was seen a few times. The chain combines TRBV7-9 with TRBJ1-3; D is undetermined. The germline V gene has CDR1 SEHNR and CDR2 FQNEAQ (reference sequence). This CDR3 contains 13 residues. V lost 6 bases to trimming and J lost 0 bases, with 6 bases between them. This CDR3 is CASRLFSGNTIYF. CDR3 nucleotide sequence: TGTGCCAGCAGGCTTTTCTCTGGAAACACCATATATTTT.

This clone was counted a single time. The V call is TRBV4-2, the J call TRBJ1-2; D is possibly TRBD1 (6 bases). V was trimmed by 1 base and J by 5 bases, leaving 17 bases between them. The CDR3 spans 16 residues. Germline lookup yields CDR1 LGHNA and CDR2 YNFKEQ. CDR3: CASSQVAGDMKYGYTF. The CDR3 coding sequence is TGTGCCAGCAGCCAAGTAGCAGGGGACATGAAATATGGCTACACCTTC.

Only a few counts were recorded for this clone. The gene calls are TRBV13 and TRBJ2-7, with D possibly being TRBD1 (7 bases). Germline CDR1 and CDR2: PRHDT and FYEKMQ (reference sequence). Deletions cut 5 bases from V and 3 bases from J, with 14 bases between. The CDR3 is 14 residues long. CDR3 loop: CASSGGTADYEQYF. CDR3 nucleotides: TGTGCCAGCAGCGGAGGGACAGCGGACTACGAGCAGTACTTC.

V gene TRBV6-5 combines with J gene TRBJ2-7; the D is unclear. CDR1 MNHEY and CDR2 SVGAGI come from the germline V gene. The CDR3 extends over 16 amino acids. The V end lost 0 bases, the J end lost 0 bases, and 12 bases lay between the germline ends. The CDR3 sequence: CASSYSFLGRSYEQYF. Written as DNA, the CDR3 is TGTGCCAGCAGTTACTCTTTTCTCGGACGCTCCTACGAGCAGTACTTC.

The chain is built from TRBV4-3 and TRBJ2-2; 9 bases agree with TRBD2. Trimming took 4 bases from V and 6 from J; bases not matched to a gene: 9. Germline CDR1 LGHNA, CDR2 YSLEER. This CDR3 comprises 16 residues. The CDR3 loop is CASSPGVAGEPGELFF. The CDR3 region has the DNA TGCGCCAGCAGCCCCGGAGTAGCGGGGGAGCCCGGGGAGCTGTTTTTT.

The gene calls are TRBV6-5 and TRBJ2-7; D remains ambiguous. The CDR3 has 13 amino acids. Trimming removed 0 bases at V and 1 base at J, with 4 bases between. Germline V gene lookup returns CDR1 MNHEY and CDR2 SVGAGI. CDR3 residues: CASSYSGSYEQYF. CDR3 DNA: TGTGCCAGCAGTTACTCAGGGTCCTACGAGCAGTACTTC.

The rearrangement uses TRBV6-1 and TRBJ1-5; perhaps TRBD1 as D (6 bases). Germline CDR1 and CDR2: MNHNS and SASEGT. The V gene lost 2 bases and the J gene lost 3 bases, with 11 bases spanning the gap. CDR3 size: 15 residues. CDR3 protein: CASSETTGSNQPQHF. Here the CDR3 DNA reads TGTGCCAGCAGTGAAACCACAGGGTCCAATCAGCCCCAGCATTTT.

This chain links TRBV28 with TRBJ2-5, with TRBD2 identical over 8 bases. The CDR3 consists of 16 residues. The germline gives CDR1 MDHEN, CDR2 SYDVKM. The trim removed 6 bases at V and 1 base at J, leaving 10 bases unmatched. The DNA for the CDR3 is TGTGCCAGCAGCGGAAGCCTAGCGGGCTCCCAAGAGACCCAGTACTTC. As protein: CASSGSLAGSQETQYF.